The 3 T cell receptor beta chains below come from one sample, sequenced in a study of T cells in Graves' hyperthyroidism and ophthalmopathy. Amplification of TCR beta CDR3 regions used RNA as the template. An initial round of RT-PCR targeting the TCR CDR3 relied on the HTBI primer set. One entry per CDR3 protein results from TCRdb running MiXCR on the multiplex PCR reads. Of hundreds of thousands of distinct CDR3 sequences in the sample, around 21% are singletons; the top ten hold roughly 30%. The specimen sequenced was blood. Receptors originate from a man in his thirties or forties with Graves' ophthalmopathy.

This clonotype was seen a handful of times. The rearrangement joins TRBV20-1 to TRBJ2-3; the D is unclear. The CDR3 is 17 amino acids. V dropped 1 base and J dropped 0 bases, with 17 bases sitting between them. Germline V gives CDR1 DFQATT, CDR2 SNEGSKA (reference sequence). The CDR3 here is CSARAPQRASSTDTQYF. CDR3 coding DNA: TGCAGTGCTAGAGCCCCCCAGCGAGCGAGTAGCACAGATACGCAGTATTTT.

At least ten counts were recorded for this clonotype. The rearrangement links TRBV27 to TRBJ1-1, with D possibly being TRBD1 (6 bases). The CDR3 is 13 amino acids. With 5 bases removed from V and 4 bases from J, the gap between germline ends came to 11 bases. Per germline, CDR1 MNHEY and CDR2 SMNVEV (reference sequence). CDR3 amino acids: CASSGGRSTEAFF. The DNA of the CDR3 is TGTGCCAGCAGTGGGGGGCGCAGCACTGAAGCTTTCTTT.

This clonotype was seen repeatedly, ten times or more. V usage is TRBV12-3 or TRBV12-4 and J usage is TRBJ2-7, with 10 bases matching TRBD1. Trimming cost V 6 bases and J 6 bases; bases outside gene matches: 8. The CDR3 totals 14 residues. This CDR3 reads CASSSPGQGSEQYF. The CDR3 nucleotides are TGTGCCAGCAGCTCGCCGGGACAGGGGAGCGAGCAGTACTTC.